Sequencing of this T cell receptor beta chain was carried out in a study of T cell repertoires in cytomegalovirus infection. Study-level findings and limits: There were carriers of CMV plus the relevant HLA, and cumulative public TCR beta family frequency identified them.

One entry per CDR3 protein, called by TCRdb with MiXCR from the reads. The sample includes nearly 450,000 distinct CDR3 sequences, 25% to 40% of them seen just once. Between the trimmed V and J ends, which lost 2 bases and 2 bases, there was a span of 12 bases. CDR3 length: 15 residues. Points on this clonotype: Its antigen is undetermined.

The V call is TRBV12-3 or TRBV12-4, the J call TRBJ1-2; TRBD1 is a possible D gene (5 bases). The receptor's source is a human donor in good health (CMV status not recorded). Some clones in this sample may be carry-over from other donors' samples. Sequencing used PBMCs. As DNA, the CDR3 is TGTGCCAGCAGTTTAAAGAGGGACCAAAACTATGGCTACACCTTC. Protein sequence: CASSLKRDQNYGYTF.